This T cell receptor (beta chain) was profiled in a study of T cells in Graves' hyperthyroidism and ophthalmopathy. Template material for amplifying TCR beta CDR3 regions consisted of RNA transcripts. The primer set for the first-round RT-PCR of the TCR CDR3 was HTBI. TCRdb re-called the multiplex PCR reads through MiXCR, storing one row per CDR3 protein. The sample records fewer than 650,000 distinct CDR3 sequences, around 15% being singletons. Trimming removed 8 bases at V and 3 bases at J, with 19 bases between. The CDR3 covers 15 residues. In germline, CDR1 is MDHEN, CDR2 SYDVKM. This clonotype was recorded at least ten times.

Sequenced input: blood. This chain joins TRBV28 and TRBJ1-1, with TRBD1 as a possible D gene (6 bases). This TCR came from a woman between 35 and 50 years old with Graves' ophthalmopathy. The CDR3 reads CASRLVAQGDTEAFF. As DNA, the CDR3 is TGTGCCAGCCGTCTGGTGGCACAGGGAGACACTGAAGCTTTCTTT.